The rows below give T cell receptor beta chains drawn from one sample of a study of monozygotic twins with cystic fibrosis. Measured with immunoSEQ multiplex PCR; TCRdb has only the in-frame clones, and not every one. The sample holds some 8,900 clones, 98% to 99% seen once. Sequenced input: blood. These receptors all stem from a girl aged 2 to 9 with cystic fibrosis. The conserved cysteine and the conserved F or W are not part of the CDR3 here. Each record gives: J gene, V gene, clone size, CDR3 protein. Expanded clones are given a class, and other clones once, few, many or no size at all.

j_call: TRBJ2-1
v_call: TRBV7-9
clone_size: .
cdr3_aa: ASDISREQF

j_call: TRBJ1-5
v_call: TRBV27
clone_size: .
cdr3_aa: ASSLYRYNQPQH

j_call: TRBJ2-4
v_call: TRBV30
clone_size: .
cdr3_aa: AWSVSGRNIQY

j_call: TRBJ1-5
v_call: TRBV4-1
clone_size: .
cdr3_aa: ASSQDPVLSWVGQPQH

j_call: TRBJ2-3
v_call: TRBV5-1
clone_size: .
cdr3_aa: ASSWSGGDTQY

j_call: TRBJ1-1
v_call: TRBV29-1
clone_size: few
cdr3_aa: SVNQGGSEAF

j_call: TRBJ2-5
v_call: TRBV7-6
clone_size: .
cdr3_aa: ASSLDFFTSGNQETQY

j_call: TRBJ1-4
v_call: TRBV7-9
clone_size: .
cdr3_aa: ASSSNRGSFFGTNEKLF

j_call: TRBJ1-2
v_call: TRBV27
clone_size: .
cdr3_aa: ASSLLIPGQNIYGYT

j_call: TRBJ2-5
v_call: TRBV19
clone_size: .
cdr3_aa: ASSILVQGGQETQY

j_call: TRBJ1-3
v_call: TRBV10-3
clone_size: .
cdr3_aa: AISEQGGKYGNTIY

j_call: TRBJ2-7
v_call: TRBV5-6
clone_size: .
cdr3_aa: ASSPGEIPYEQY

j_call: TRBJ2-7
v_call: TRBV4-2
clone_size: .
cdr3_aa: ASSQRPSSSYEQY

j_call: TRBJ1-2
v_call: TRBV27
clone_size: .
cdr3_aa: ASSPTGTYGYT

j_call: TRBJ1-6
v_call: TRBV30
clone_size: .
cdr3_aa: ASRTQWNSPLH

j_call: TRBJ2-2
v_call: TRBV21-1
clone_size: .
cdr3_aa: ASSTLASTGELF

j_call: TRBJ1-1
v_call: TRBV5-1
clone_size: .
cdr3_aa: ASRSQGGGTEAF

j_call: TRBJ2-7
v_call: TRBV29-1
clone_size: .
cdr3_aa: SVGGTGGYEQY

j_call: TRBJ2-6
v_call: TRBV19
clone_size: once
cdr3_aa: ATARWYPQVSGANVLT

j_call: TRBJ2-2
v_call: TRBV7-2
clone_size: .
cdr3_aa: ASSADRGRELF

j_call: TRBJ2-7
v_call: TRBV11-2
clone_size: .
cdr3_aa: ASSLGLYEQY

j_call: TRBJ1-3
v_call: TRBV9
clone_size: .
cdr3_aa: ASSVQAGNTIY

j_call: TRBJ2-7
v_call: TRBV6-1
clone_size: .
cdr3_aa: ASRGDSYEQY

j_call: TRBJ2-3
v_call: TRBV29-1
clone_size: .
cdr3_aa: SVEGIGTSGIQDTQY

j_call: TRBJ2-1
v_call: TRBV19
clone_size: .
cdr3_aa: ASQPGDNYNEQF

j_call: TRBJ2-4
v_call: TRBV5-1
clone_size: .
cdr3_aa: ASSFGRGLVAKNIQY

j_call: TRBJ2-7
v_call: TRBV10-1
clone_size: .
cdr3_aa: ASSEQGYEQY

j_call: TRBJ1-2
v_call: TRBV30
clone_size: .
cdr3_aa: AWSMGQVFNYGYT

j_call: TRBJ2-3
v_call: TRBV27
clone_size: .
cdr3_aa: ASSLDGPSTDTQY

j_call: TRBJ2-7
v_call: TRBV4-1
clone_size: .
cdr3_aa: ASSQLAGRSYEQY

j_call: TRBJ1-2
v_call: TRBV29-1
clone_size: once
cdr3_aa: SVEDNGYT

j_call: TRBJ1-2
v_call: TRBV27
clone_size: once
cdr3_aa: ASSLDANYGYT

j_call: TRBJ1-1
v_call: TRBV27
clone_size: .
cdr3_aa: ASSFTGQTEAF

j_call: TRBJ2-7
v_call: TRBV7-9
clone_size: .
cdr3_aa: ASSLSSPGGKAYEQY

j_call: TRBJ1-1
v_call: TRBV7-2
clone_size: .
cdr3_aa: ASSFVRGGANTEAF

j_call: TRBJ2-3
v_call: TRBV7-2
clone_size: .
cdr3_aa: ASSPSGRNTDTQY

j_call: TRBJ1-1
v_call: TRBV30
clone_size: .
cdr3_aa: AWRRGTEAF

j_call: TRBJ1-2
v_call: TRBV5-4
clone_size: .
cdr3_aa: ASSFGRNREGYT

j_call: TRBJ2-7
v_call: TRBV28
clone_size: .
cdr3_aa: ASRIRQGAWEAYEQY

j_call: TRBJ2-4
v_call: TRBV4-1
clone_size: .
cdr3_aa: ASSQAGGGKNIQY

j_call: TRBJ2-2
v_call: TRBV7-2
clone_size: .
cdr3_aa: ASSSLLSTGELF

j_call: TRBJ1-5
v_call: TRBV30
clone_size: .
cdr3_aa: AWSVRRGLQPQH

j_call: TRBJ1-1
v_call: TRBV19
clone_size: .
cdr3_aa: ASSGRLSNTEAF

j_call: TRBJ2-1
v_call: TRBV27
clone_size: once
cdr3_aa: ASSSMTKTHNEQF

j_call: TRBJ2-1
v_call: TRBV9
clone_size: once
cdr3_aa: ASSVGSGRGNNEQF

j_call: TRBJ1-1
v_call: TRBV19
clone_size: .
cdr3_aa: ASSPRAGRSYQAF

j_call: TRBJ2-2
v_call: TRBV29-1
clone_size: .
cdr3_aa: SVEGVAGLNTGELF

j_call: TRBJ2-7
v_call: TRBV7-9
clone_size: .
cdr3_aa: ASSPGQYNSYEQY

j_call: TRBJ1-2
v_call: TRBV27
clone_size: .
cdr3_aa: ASSPSFGNYGYT

j_call: TRBJ2-1
v_call: TRBV5-6
clone_size: .
cdr3_aa: ASSLGSGSYNEQF

j_call: TRBJ2-1
v_call: TRBV7-6
clone_size: .
cdr3_aa: ASSSQDLAGNEQF

j_call: TRBJ1-1
v_call: TRBV19
clone_size: .
cdr3_aa: ASSIRAETEAF

j_call: TRBJ2-5
v_call: TRBV6-5
clone_size: .
cdr3_aa: ASSYGGSGVQETQY

j_call: TRBJ1-1
v_call: TRBV23-1
clone_size: .
cdr3_aa: ASFGAGVERTEAF

j_call: TRBJ2-1
v_call: TRBV5-8
clone_size: .
cdr3_aa: ASSFSPASVPRNEQF

j_call: TRBJ2-5
v_call: TRBV5-1
clone_size: .
cdr3_aa: ASSLQPGRETQY

j_call: TRBJ1-1
v_call: TRBV7-2
clone_size: .
cdr3_aa: ASSLDRAGRGAF